Included here is one T cell receptor beta chain sequence, with context. Its antigen is unknown. The CDR3 runs 17 residues. The germline V gene has CDR1 MNHEY and CDR2 SVGAGI. J gave up 11 bases and V 6 bases, and 18 bases lay outside the gene matches. Healthy control samples came from blood bank volunteers in Maryland, USA. This sample is part of a study of neurological immune-mediated disorders. Regarding the study as a whole: CDR3 amino acid sequences found in expanded clones were never shared across subjects, suggesting private repertoires in all groups. The greatest TCR clonal expansion appeared in HTLV-1-associated myelopathy and the smallest, falling below healthy controls, in multiple sclerosis.

The making of cDNA relied on 5'RACE with 10-nucleotide random UMIs. In TCRdb, the 5' RACE reads were re-called with MiXCR into one record per CDR3 protein. Here the sample spans under 90,000 distinct CDR3 sequences, approximately 10% being singletons. This clonotype originated in a man aged 40-55 years in good health. This chain uses TRBV6-5 with TRBJ2-3, with 12 nucleotides matching TRBD2. Sequenced: PBMCs. DNA of the CDR3: TGTGCCAGCAGGACTAGCGGGGGCGCCTTCTCGGTCTATGGGCAGTATTTT. Its protein is CASRTSGGAFSVYGQYF.